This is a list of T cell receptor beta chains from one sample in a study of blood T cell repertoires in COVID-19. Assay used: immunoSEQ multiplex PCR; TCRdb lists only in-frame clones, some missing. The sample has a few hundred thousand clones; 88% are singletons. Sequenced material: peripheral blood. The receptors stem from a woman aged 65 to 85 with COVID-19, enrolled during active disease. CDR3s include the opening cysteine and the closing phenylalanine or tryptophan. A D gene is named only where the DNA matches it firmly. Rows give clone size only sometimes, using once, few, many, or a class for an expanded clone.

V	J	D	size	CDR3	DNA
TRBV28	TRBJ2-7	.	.	CASSLIQGVYEQYF	TGTGCCAGCAGTTTAATCCAGGGCGTATACGAGCAGTACTTC
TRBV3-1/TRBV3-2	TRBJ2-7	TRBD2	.	CASSHTGLEIEQCF	TGTGCCAGCAGCCATACTGGACTAGAAATCGAGCAGTGCTTC
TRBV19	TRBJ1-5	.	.	CASSIWTARVPNQPQHF	TGTGCCAGTAGTATTTGGACTGCTCGAGTGCCAAATCAGCCCCAGCATTTT
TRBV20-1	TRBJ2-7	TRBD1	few	CSASRTGGDYEQYF	TGCAGTGCTAGTCGGACAGGGGGTGACTACGAGCAGTACTTC
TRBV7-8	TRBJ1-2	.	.	CASSLGTPINYGYTF	TGTGCCAGCAGCCTTGGGACACCGATTAACTATGGCTACACCTTC
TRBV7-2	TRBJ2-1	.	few	CASSLEDAAEGSNEQFF	TGTGCCAGCAGCTTAGAGGACGCGGCGGAGGGGTCTAATGAGCAGTTCTTC
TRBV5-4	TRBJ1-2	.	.	CASSLGAVFGGYTF	TGTGCCAGCAGCTTGGGTGCGGTGTTTGGTGGCTACACCTTC
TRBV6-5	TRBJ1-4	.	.	CASSYSIARNEKLFF	TGTGCCAGCAGTTACTCGATTGCCAGAAATGAAAAACTGTTTTTT
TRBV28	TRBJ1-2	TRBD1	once	CASSPGTEYGYTF	TGTGCCAGCAGTCCCGGGACAGAATATGGCTACACCTTC
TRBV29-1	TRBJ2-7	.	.	CSVESTVRGAEQYF	TGCAGCGTTGAGTCCACTGTACGGGGGGCGGAGCAGTACTTC
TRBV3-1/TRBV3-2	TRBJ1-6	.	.	CASSRYRGEASSPLHF	TGTGCCAGCAGCCGTTACCGGGGGGAAGCGAGTTCACCCCTCCACTTT
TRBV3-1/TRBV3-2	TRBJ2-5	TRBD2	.	CASSQDLAGGKQETQYF	TGTGCCAGCAGCCAAGACCTAGCGGGAGGGAAACAAGAGACCCAGTACTTC
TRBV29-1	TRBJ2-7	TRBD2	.	CSVGGSGTSGYEQYF	TGCAGCGTTGGAGGCTCCGGGACTAGCGGCTACGAGCAGTACTTC
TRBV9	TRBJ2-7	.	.	CASSLTQDAYEQYF	TGTGCCAGCAGCCTAACACAGGACGCCTACGAGCAGTACTTC
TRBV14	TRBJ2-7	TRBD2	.	CASSQDQGREGRYEQYF	TGTGCCAGCAGCCAAGATCAAGGGCGGGAGGGCCGGTACGAGCAGTACTTC
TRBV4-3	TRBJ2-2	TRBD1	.	CASSPQGARTTGELFF	TGCGCCAGCAGCCCTCAGGGGGCGAGGACCACCGGGGAGCTGTTTTTT
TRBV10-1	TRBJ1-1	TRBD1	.	CASRSQGSTEAFF	TGCGCCAGCAGATCACAGGGGTCCACTGAAGCTTTCTTT
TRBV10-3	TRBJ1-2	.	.	CAISGAGRGGYTF	TGTGCCATCAGTGGGGCGGGGCGTGGTGGCTACACCTTC
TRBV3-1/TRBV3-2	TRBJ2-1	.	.	CASSQVSGSLAEQFF	TGTGCCAGCAGCCAAGTCAGTGGGAGCTTGGCTGAGCAGTTCTTC
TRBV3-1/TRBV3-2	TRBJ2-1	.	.	CASSQLNNEQFF	TGTGCCAGCAGCCAACTAAACAATGAGCAGTTCTTC
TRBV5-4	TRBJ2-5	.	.	CASSLQDQETQYF	TGTGCCAGCAGCTTGCAGGACCAAGAGACCCAGTACTTC
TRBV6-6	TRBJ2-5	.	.	CASSRTAPTQYF	TGTGCCAGCAGTCGGACAGCTCCGACCCAGTACTTC
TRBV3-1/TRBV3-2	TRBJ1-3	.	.	CASSQDRGGNTIYF	TGTGCCAGCAGCCAAGATCGCGGTGGAAACACCATATATTTT
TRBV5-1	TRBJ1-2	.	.	CASSTGRNNYGYTF	TGCGCCAGCAGCACCGGGAGGAATAACTATGGCTACACCTTC
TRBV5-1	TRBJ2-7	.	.	CASSSDTFYEQYF	TGCGCCAGCAGCTCGGACACCTTTTACGAGCAGTACTTC
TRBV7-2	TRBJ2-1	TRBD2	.	CASSLAGTSGNEQFF	TGTGCCAGCAGCTTAGCCGGGACTAGCGGGAATGAGCAGTTCTTC
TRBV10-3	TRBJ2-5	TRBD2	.	CAISEPLAGSETQYF	TGTGCCATCAGTGAACCCCTAGCGGGAAGCGAGACCCAGTACTTC
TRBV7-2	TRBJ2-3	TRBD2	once	CASSLASSGTSTDTQYF	TGTGCCAGCAGCTTAGCCAGTAGCGGGACCAGCACAGATACGCAGTATTTT
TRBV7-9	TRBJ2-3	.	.	CASSLIAAGLSTQYF	TGTGCCAGCAGCTTAATTGCGGCAGGGTTGTCGACGCAGTATTTT
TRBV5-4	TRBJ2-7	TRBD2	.	CASSPGLAGGPSEQYF	TGTGCCAGCAGCCCCGGACTAGCGGGAGGGCCGTCCGAGCAGTACTTC
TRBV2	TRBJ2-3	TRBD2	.	CASSPGLARSTDTQYF	TGTGCCAGCAGTCCCGGACTAGCGCGCAGCACAGATACGCAGTATTTT
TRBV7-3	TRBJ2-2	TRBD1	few	CASSGQGDTGELFF	TGTGCCAGCAGCGGACAGGGAGATACCGGGGAGCTGTTTTTT
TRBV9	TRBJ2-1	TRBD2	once	CASTVGGGANEQFF	TGTGCCAGCACAGTCGGGGGAGGGGCCAATGAGCAGTTCTTC
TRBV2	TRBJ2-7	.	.	CASSAQGSSYEQYF	TGTGCCAGCAGTGCGCAGGGGAGCTCCTACGAGCAGTACTTC
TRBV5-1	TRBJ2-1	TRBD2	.	CASSLAYAGGTYNEQFF	TGCGCCAGCAGCTTGGCCTATGCGGGAGGGACCTACAATGAGCAGTTCTTC
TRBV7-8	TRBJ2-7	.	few	CASSSPYLGRATYEQYF	TGTGCCAGCAGCTCCCCCTATCTAGGGCGGGCCACCTACGAGCAGTACTTC
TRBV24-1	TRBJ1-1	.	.	CATSDLGTLTGRDWAEAFF	TGTGCCACCAGTGATCTCGGAACCCTCACTGGCAGGGATTGGGCTGAAGCTTTCTTT
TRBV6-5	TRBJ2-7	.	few	CASSLSHFSYEQYF	TGTGCCAGCAGTCTTAGTCACTTCTCCTACGAGCAGTACTTC
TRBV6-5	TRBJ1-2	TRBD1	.	CASRNDRARGYTF	TGTGCCAGCAGAAATGACAGGGCCCGCGGCTACACCTTC
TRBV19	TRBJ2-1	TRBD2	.	CATSGTSGDEQFF	TGTGCGACTAGCGGGACCTCGGGTGACGAGCAGTTCTTC
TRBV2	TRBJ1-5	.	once	CASSDRQSNQPQHF	TGTGCCAGCAGTGATCGACAGAGCAATCAGCCCCAGCATTTT
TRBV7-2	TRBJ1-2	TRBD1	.	CASSPDRVKGYTF	TGTGCCAGCAGCCCGGACAGGGTGAAGGGCTACACCTTC
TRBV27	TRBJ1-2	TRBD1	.	CASSLSEDRGFYGYTF	TGTGCCAGCAGTTTATCGGAGGACAGGGGATTCTATGGCTACACCTTC
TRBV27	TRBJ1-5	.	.	CASSSTSGWNQPQHF	TGTGCCAGCAGTAGCACGTCAGGGTGGAATCAGCCCCAGCATTTT
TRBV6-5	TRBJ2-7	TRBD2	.	CASTPAGDYEQYF	TGTGCCAGCACCCCAGCGGGGGACTACGAGCAGTACTTC
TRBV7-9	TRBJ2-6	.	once	CASSSLFSGANVLTF	TGTGCCAGCAGTTCATTGTTCTCTGGGGCCAACGTCCTGACTTTC
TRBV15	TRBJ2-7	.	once	CATSEGQSDSYEQYF	TGTGCCACCAGCGAAGGACAGAGCGATTCCTACGAGCAGTACTTC
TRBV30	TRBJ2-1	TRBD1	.	CAWMQGADNEQFF	TGTGCCTGGATGCAGGGGGCCGACAATGAGCAGTTCTTC
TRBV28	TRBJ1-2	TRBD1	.	CASSLDRGPGYTF	TGTGCCAGCAGTTTGGACAGGGGGCCGGGCTACACCTTC